The 29 T cell receptor beta chains below were found in one sample sequenced in a study of cytomegalovirus exposure and HLA in healthy donors. The PCR ran on 60 Vbeta and 13 Jbeta primers. This table comes from immunoSEQ multiplex PCR, and its TCRdb copy is limited to in-frame clones, with some not included. The sample carries 190,000 or so clones, around 83% recorded once. Sequences were obtained from PBMCs. These receptors all come from a man aged 45-65 years in good health and CMV-seronegative.

The chain uses TRBV5-1 and TRBJ2-6; D is perhaps TRBD2 (5 bases). With 4 bases removed from V and 3 bases from J, the gap between germline ends came to 11 bases. Germline V gene lookup returns CDR1 SGHRS and CDR2 YFSETQ. The CDR3 runs 15 residues. CDR3 loop: CASSASGFGANVLTF. The DNA of the CDR3 is TGCGCCAGCAGCGCGTCGGGGTTTGGGGCCAACGTCCTGACTTTC.

The J gene is TRBJ2-5, the V gene TRBV6-5; no reliable D call. The ends were cut back, 2 bases at V and 4 bases at J, with 8 bases in the middle. Germline V gives CDR1 MNHEY, CDR2 SVGAGI. CDR3 length: 13 residues. The CDR3 DNA follows: TGTGCCAGCAGTTACCCCCCGAGAGAGACCCAGTACTTC. Its protein is CASSYPPRETQYF.

The genes are TRBV2 and TRBJ2-7, with 7 bases lining up with TRBD1. Trimming removed 4 bases from V and 1 base from J; junction bases left unmatched: 1. The germline V gene encodes CDR1 SNHLY and CDR2 FYNNEI. CDR3 size: 13 residues. CDR3 sequence reads: CASSVGQSYEQYF. Here the CDR3 DNA reads TGTGCCAGCAGTGTGGGACAGTCCTACGAGCAGTACTTC.

V and J are TRBV19 and TRBJ1-5; TRBD1 matches at 7 bases. This CDR3 is 16 amino acids long. The J segment lost 4 bases and the V segment lost 6 bases, leaving 12 bases of the junction unmatched. CDR1 and CDR2 from the germline V gene are LNHDA and SQIVND (reference sequence). CDR3 region: CASRIGPDRLNQPQHF. CDR3 nucleotide sequence: TGTGCCAGTAGGATTGGCCCGGACAGGCTAAATCAGCCCCAGCATTTT. The whole variable domain, filled in from reference TRBV19 and TRBJ1-5, reads DGGITQSPKYLFRKEGQNVTLSCEQNLNHDAMYWYRQDPGQGLRLIYYSQIVNDFQKGDIAEGYSVSREKKESFPLTVTSAQKNPTAFYLCASRIGPDRLNQPQHFGDGTRLSIL.

This rearrangement joins TRBV7-2 to TRBJ1-2; D is possibly TRBD1 (5 bases). V was clipped by 5 bases and J by 7 bases, with 26 bases between them. Germline CDR1 is SGHTA and CDR2 is FQGNSA. The length of the CDR3 is 17 residues. In DNA, the CDR3 is TGTGCCAGCAGCCGCAGGGTAGGGCGGCAGGATGTGAGTGGCTACACCTTC. The encoded protein is CASSRRVGRQDVSGYTF.

The chain joins TRBV19 to TRBJ1-3; 9 bases map to TRBD1. Per germline, CDR1 LNHDA and CDR2 SQIVND (reference sequence). The V segment lost 4 bases and the J segment 4 bases; nucleotides outside the gene matches: 8. The CDR3 contains 16 residues. The chain's CDR3 is CASSRPGTGTGNTIYF. The CDR3 DNA reads as TGTGCCAGTAGTAGACCCGGGACAGGGACGGGAAACACCATATATTTT.

This chain joins TRBV2 and TRBJ2-1; tentatively, D is TRBD2 (5 bases). V dropped 10 bases and J dropped 9 bases, with 22 bases sitting between them. CDR3 length: 14 residues. CDR1 and CDR2 from the germline V gene are SNHLY and FYNNEI. The CDR3: CATLARTPYGEQFF. In DNA, the CDR3 is TGTGCCACCTTAGCGAGAACCCCGTACGGTGAGCAGTTCTTC.

The chain links TRBV7-3 to TRBJ2-3; 8 positions agree with TRBD2. V was clipped by 5 bases and J by 5 bases; unmatched bases: 6. CDR3 length: 14 residues. The germline gives CDR1 SGHTA, CDR2 FQGTGA. The DNA of the CDR3 is TGTGCCAGCAGCGCTACTAGCGGTAGAGATACGCAGTATTTT. Translated, it gives CASSATSGRDTQYF.

This chain uses TRBV5-8 with TRBJ2-4; 14 bases are a match to TRBD2. The CDR3 runs 19 residues. Trimming at V came to 6 bases and at J to 1 base, leaving 12 bases not matched to a gene. Germline V gene lookup returns CDR1 SGHTS and CDR2 YDEGEE. CDR3 nucleotide sequence: TGTGCCAGCAACGTCCGCCGACTAGCGGGGGGGAATGCCAAAAACATTCAGTACTTC. Translated: CASNVRRLAGGNAKNIQYF.

This chain connects TRBV28 to TRBJ2-4; D may be TRBD2 (7 bases). The CDR3 is made up of 16 amino acids. V lost 4 bases and J lost 1, with 14 bases in between. CDR1 MDHEN and CDR2 SYDVKM come from the germline V gene. CDR3 DNA: TGTGCCAGCAGTTCGCCCCGGGGGGCCGCCAAAAACATTCAGTACTTC. Translated, it gives CASSSPRGAAKNIQYF.

This CDR3 reads CASSWGLYSNQPQHF. The CDR3 DNA reads TGTGCCAGCAGCTGGGGACTGTATAGCAATCAGCCCCAGCATTTT. The chain links TRBV27 to TRBJ1-5, with D perhaps matching TRBD1 (5 bases). This CDR3 has 15 residues. V was pared by 6 bases and J by 0 bases, with 12 bases between. From germline, CDR1 is MNHEY and CDR2 SMNVEV (reference sequence).

This clone was recorded only once. The gene calls are TRBV7-9 and TRBJ2-7; 16 bases fit TRBD2. Germline V gene sequence: CDR1 SEHNR, CDR2 FQNEAQ (reference sequence). The trim removed 4 bases at V and 2 bases at J, leaving 2 bases unmatched. CDR3 size: 16 residues. CDR3 sequence reads: CASSSGLAGGAYEQYF. CDR3 in DNA: TGTGCCAGCAGCTCGGGACTAGCGGGAGGGGCCTACGAGCAGTACTTC.

The chain joins TRBV7-3 to TRBJ1-2, with a weak D call TRBD1 (6 bases). V was trimmed by 0 bases and J by 8 bases, leaving 10 bases between them. This CDR3 spans 13 amino acids. Germline V gene sequence: CDR1 SGHTA, CDR2 FQGTGA. The CDR3 loop is CASSLTGRGGYTF. In DNA, the CDR3 is TGTGCCAGCAGCTTAACAGGGAGGGGGGGCTACACCTTC.

The V call is TRBV14, the J call TRBJ2-5, with TRBD1 as a possible D gene (6 bases). Per germline, CDR1 SGHDN and CDR2 FVKESK. V lost 2 bases, J lost 2 bases, and 12 bases lay in between. This CDR3 spans 15 amino acids. CDR3 DNA sequence: TGTGCCAGCAGCCAATTGACAGGCCCTCAAGAGACCCAGTACTTC. Translation gives CASSQLTGPQETQYF.

This chain links TRBV6-5 with TRBJ1-4, with D perhaps matching TRBD1 (5 bases). V was trimmed by 0 bases and J by 3 bases, leaving 8 bases between them. Germline CDR1 and CDR2: MNHEY and SVGAGI. The CDR3 is 15 amino acids. The CDR3 reads CASSYSGEANEKLFF. In nucleotides, the CDR3 is TGTGCCAGCAGTTACTCGGGGGAGGCTAATGAAAAACTGTTTTTT.

The rearrangement joins TRBV10-3 to TRBJ2-3, with a possible D match to TRBD1 (5 bases). The CDR3 loop spans 15 amino acids. The germline V gene has CDR1 ENHRY and CDR2 SYGVKD. Trimming stripped 4 bases from V and 1 base from J, with 12 bases between. The CDR3 nucleotides are TGTGCCATCAGTGCTTCAGGGTTGGGCACAGATACGCAGTATTTT. It specifies CAISASGLGTDTQYF.

The V gene is TRBV4-3, the J gene TRBJ2-3, with TRBD1 matching 11 bases. This CDR3 region has 14 residues. The V and J ends lost 6 bases and 5 bases, in that order; junction bases with no gene match: 4. Germline values: CDR1 LGHNA, CDR2 YSLEER. DNA of the CDR3: TGCGCCAGCAGGGACAGGGGGCAGAAAGATACGCAGTATTTT. This translates into CASRDRGQKDTQYF.

J is TRBJ2-1 and V is TRBV11-3; 8 bases match TRBD2. Germline V gives CDR1 SGHNT, CDR2 YENEEA. Germline trimming cut 4 bases from V and 5 bases from J; bases unmatched to any gene: 10. The CDR3 contains 16 residues. CDR3 region: CASSSVAGGSHNEQFF. The CDR3 DNA reads TGTGCCAGCAGCTCCGTTGCGGGGGGTTCTCACAATGAGCAGTTCTTC.

V gene TRBV5-4 combines with J gene TRBJ2-7; no clear D. The CDR3 length is 14 residues. Per the germline V gene, CDR1 is SGHNT and CDR2 is YYREEE (reference sequence). V lost 3 bases, J lost 3 bases, and 13 bases lay in between. The CDR3 region has the DNA TGTGCCAGCAGCTCCGCCGACACCCGCTACGAGCAGTACTTC. Translated, it gives CASSSADTRYEQYF.

The chain joins TRBV5-1 to TRBJ1-5; TRBD1 agrees at 8 bases. The CDR3 runs 14 residues. Trimming cost V 4 bases and J 6 bases; bases outside gene matches: 6. Per the germline V gene, CDR1 is SGHRS and CDR2 is YFSETQ. The CDR3 bases are TGCGCCAGCAGCCCCGACAGGGGCGGTCAGCCCCAGCATTTT. Its translation: CASSPDRGGQPQHF.

The rearrangement links TRBV27 to TRBJ2-3; possible D gene TRBD2, 6 bases. Germline lookup yields CDR1 MNHEY and CDR2 SMNVEV (reference sequence). The germline V and J ends were trimmed by 5 bases and 9 bases, with 12 bases remaining between them. The CDR3 runs to 12 residues. In DNA form, the CDR3 reads TGTGCCAGCAGTCCTGTTGCGGGAACGCAGTATTTT. It codes for CASSPVAGTQYF.

The chain has TRBV10-3 and TRBJ1-1; a possible D gene is TRBD1 (6 bases). Germline V gene lookup returns CDR1 ENHRY and CDR2 SYGVKD. V lost 10 bases and J lost 0, with 24 bases in between. The CDR3 has 17 amino acids. The CDR3 DNA reads as TGTGCCACCCAGTTGTGGGGGGGCGGAGCACTGAACACTGAAGCTTTCTTT. Translation gives CATQLWGGGALNTEAFF.

V is TRBV19 and J is TRBJ1-1, with D possibly matching TRBD1 (5 bases). The germline gives CDR1 LNHDA, CDR2 SQIVND (reference sequence). V dropped 2 bases and J dropped 0 bases, with 13 bases sitting between them. The CDR3 runs 16 residues. CDR3 sequence: CASSIRGRRMNTEAFF. CDR3 nucleotide sequence: TGTGCCAGTAGTATAAGGGGTCGCAGAATGAACACTGAAGCTTTCTTT.

Remarks on this clone: At one end, the junction sequence differs from germline, possibly due to a read error. The V gene is TRBV2, the J gene TRBJ1-2, with 10 bases fitting TRBD1. CDR3 length: 14 amino acids. The germline gives CDR1 SNHLY, CDR2 FYNNEI. CDR3 coding DNA: TGTGCCAGCAGTGGACAGGGGGCGATTTATGGCCACACCTTC. Protein sequence: CASSGQGAIYGHTF.

The chain uses TRBV7-2 and TRBJ1-3, with 9 bases fitting TRBD1. Trimming at V came to 5 bases and at J to 0 bases, leaving 5 bases not matched to a gene. Looked up from germline, CDR1 is SGHTA and CDR2 is FQGNSA. The CDR3 runs to 16 residues. CDR3 DNA: TGTGCCAGCAGCCCGGACAGGGGTAACTCTGGAAACACCATATATTTT. Protein: CASSPDRGNSGNTIYF. The full variable domain, with the rest looked up from reference TRBV7-2 and TRBJ1-3, is GAGVSQSPSNKVTEKGKDVELRCDPISGHTALYWYRQSLGQGLEFLIYFQGNSAPDKSGLPSDRFSAERTGGSVSTLTIQRTQQEDSAVYLCASSPDRGNSGNTIYFGEGSWLTVV.

J is TRBJ1-2 and V is TRBV5-1; no reliable D call. Germline CDR1 and CDR2: SGHRS and YFSETQ. V lost 9 bases and J 0 bases, leaving 12 bases between the germline ends. This CDR3 has 13 amino acids. The DNA of the CDR3 is TGCGCCACCCGCGGGGAAGCTAACTATGGCTACACCTTC. Amino acids: CATRGEANYGYTF.

The chain employs TRBV28 and TRBJ2-5; D is perhaps TRBD1 (5 bases). V lost 4 bases to trimming and J lost 13 bases, with 22 bases between them. Germline V lookup: CDR1 MDHEN, CDR2 SYDVKM. The CDR3 loop spans 14 amino acids. The CDR3 nucleotides are TGTGCCAGCAGTTCCGGACATCCGTCGTCGATTGGGTACTTC. Its protein is CASSSGHPSSIGYF. Full variable domain (missing parts from reference TRBV28 and TRBJ2-5): DVKVTQSSRYLVKRTGEKVFLECVQDMDHENMFWYRQDPGLGLRLIYFSYDVKMKEKGDIPEGYSVSREKKERFSLILESASTNQTSMYLCASSSGHPSSIGYFGPGTRLLVL.

This chain joins TRBV5-5 and TRBJ2-1; 14 bases are shared with TRBD2. This CDR3 is 20 amino acids long. Germline V lookup: CDR1 SGHKS, CDR2 YYEKEE (reference sequence). V was pared by 4 bases and J by 8 bases, with 20 bases of the junction left unmatched. This CDR3 is CASSARPGLAGVESIDEQFF. The CDR3 DNA reads as TGTGCCAGCAGCGCTCGACCGGGACTAGCGGGAGTTGAGTCTATCGATGAGCAGTTCTTC.

This clone was counted a single time. The chain uses TRBV4-2 and TRBJ2-7; 13 bases fit TRBD2. With V trimmed by 4 bases and J by 7 bases, 16 bases remained unmatched. Germline V gene data show CDR1 as LGHNA and CDR2 as YNFKEQ. The CDR3 is made up of 18 amino acids. The CDR3 sequence is CASSPQILLAGGSGEQYF. CDR3 in DNA: TGTGCCAGCAGCCCCCAAATCCTACTAGCGGGGGGGTCGGGGGAGCAGTACTTC.